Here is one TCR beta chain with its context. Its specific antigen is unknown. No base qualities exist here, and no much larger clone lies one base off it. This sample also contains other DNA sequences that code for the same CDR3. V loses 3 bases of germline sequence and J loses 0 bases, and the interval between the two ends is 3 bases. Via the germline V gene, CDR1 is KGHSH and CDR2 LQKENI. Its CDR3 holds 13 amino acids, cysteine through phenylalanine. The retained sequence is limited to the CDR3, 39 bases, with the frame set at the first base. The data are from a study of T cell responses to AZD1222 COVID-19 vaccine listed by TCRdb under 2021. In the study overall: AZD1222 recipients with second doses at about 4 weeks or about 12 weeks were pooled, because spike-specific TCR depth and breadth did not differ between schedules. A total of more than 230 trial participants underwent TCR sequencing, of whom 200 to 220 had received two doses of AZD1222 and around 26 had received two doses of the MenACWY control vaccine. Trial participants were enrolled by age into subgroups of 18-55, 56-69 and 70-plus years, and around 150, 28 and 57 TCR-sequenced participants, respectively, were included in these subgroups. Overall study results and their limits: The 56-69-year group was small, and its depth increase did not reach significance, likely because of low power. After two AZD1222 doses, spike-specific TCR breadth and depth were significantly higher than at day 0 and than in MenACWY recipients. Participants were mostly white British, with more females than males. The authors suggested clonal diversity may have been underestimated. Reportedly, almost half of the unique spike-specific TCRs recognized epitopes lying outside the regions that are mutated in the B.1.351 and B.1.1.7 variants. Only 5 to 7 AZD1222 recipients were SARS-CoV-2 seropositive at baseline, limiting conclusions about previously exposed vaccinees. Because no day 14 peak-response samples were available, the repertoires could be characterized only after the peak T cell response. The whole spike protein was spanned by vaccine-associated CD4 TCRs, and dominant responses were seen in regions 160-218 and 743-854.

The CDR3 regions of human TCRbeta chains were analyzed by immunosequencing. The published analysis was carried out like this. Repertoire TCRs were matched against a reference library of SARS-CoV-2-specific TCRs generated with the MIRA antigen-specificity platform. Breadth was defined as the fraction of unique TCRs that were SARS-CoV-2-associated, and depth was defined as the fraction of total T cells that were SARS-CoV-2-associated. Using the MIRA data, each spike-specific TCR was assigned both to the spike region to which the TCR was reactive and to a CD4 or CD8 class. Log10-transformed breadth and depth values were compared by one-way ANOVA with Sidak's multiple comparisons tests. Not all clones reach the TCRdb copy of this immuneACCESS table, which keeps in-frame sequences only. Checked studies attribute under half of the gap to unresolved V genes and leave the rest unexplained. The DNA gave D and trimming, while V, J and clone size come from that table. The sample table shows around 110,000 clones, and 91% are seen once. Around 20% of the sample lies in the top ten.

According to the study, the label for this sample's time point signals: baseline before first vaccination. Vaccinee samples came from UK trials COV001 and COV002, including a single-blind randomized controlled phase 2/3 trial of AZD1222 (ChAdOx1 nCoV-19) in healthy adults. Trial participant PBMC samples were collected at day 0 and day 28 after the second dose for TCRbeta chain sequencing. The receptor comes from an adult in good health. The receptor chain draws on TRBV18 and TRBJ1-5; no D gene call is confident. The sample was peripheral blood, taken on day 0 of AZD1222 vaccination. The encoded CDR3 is CASSPNSNQPQHF. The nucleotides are TGTGCCAGCTCACCTAATAGCAATCAGCCCCAGCATTTT.